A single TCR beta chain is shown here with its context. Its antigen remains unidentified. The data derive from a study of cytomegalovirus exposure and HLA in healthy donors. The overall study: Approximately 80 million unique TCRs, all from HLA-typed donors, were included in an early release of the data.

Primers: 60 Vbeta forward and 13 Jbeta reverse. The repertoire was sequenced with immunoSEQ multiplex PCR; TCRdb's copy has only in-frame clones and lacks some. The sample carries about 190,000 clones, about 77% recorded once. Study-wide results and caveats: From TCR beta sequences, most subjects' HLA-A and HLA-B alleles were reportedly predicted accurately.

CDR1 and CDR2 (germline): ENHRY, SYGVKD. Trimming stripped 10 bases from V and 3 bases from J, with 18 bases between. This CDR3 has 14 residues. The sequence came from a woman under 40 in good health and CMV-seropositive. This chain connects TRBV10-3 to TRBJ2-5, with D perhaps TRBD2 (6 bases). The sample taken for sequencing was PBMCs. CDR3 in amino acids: CATRSAGREETQYF. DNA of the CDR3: TGTGCCACCCGGTCGGCGGGGAGAGAAGAGACCCAGTACTTC.